Listed below are T cell receptor beta chains from one sample, sequenced in a study of PD-1 blockade in classical Hodgkin lymphoma. Profiling relied on immunoSEQ multiplex PCR, and the TCRdb table lists in-frame clones only, not all of them. The sample lists tens of thousands of clones, approximately 91% occurring once. Sample: peripheral blood mononuclear cells (PBMCs). The receptors derive from a human donor with classical Hodgkin lymphoma. CDR3s include the opening cysteine and the closing phenylalanine or tryptophan. A D gene is named only where the DNA matches it firmly. Clone size appears in some rows only: once, few, many, or a class for an expanded clone.

>NA|TRBV19|NA|TRBJ1-2
TGTGCCAGTAGTATAGGGAAGGCGTACTATGGCTACACCTTC
CASSIGKAYYGYTF
>TRBD2|TRBV7-9|NA|TRBJ2-1
TGTGCCAGCATCCTGACTAGCGGGGGATACAATGAGCAGTTCTTC
CASILTSGGYNEQFF
>TRBD2|TRBV7-3|NA|TRBJ2-3
TGTGCCAGCAGCTCGGGACTAGCGGGAGGGATTGGGGCAGATACGCAGTATTTT
CASSSGLAGGIGADTQYF
>NA|TRBV2|NA|TRBJ2-2
TGTGCCAGCAGTGAAGCGGGGGGTAATGCCGGGGAGCTGTTTTTT
CASSEAGGNAGELFF
>NA|TRBV7-8|NA|TRBJ1-2
TGTGCCAGCAGCTATGACACAGGGTTAAGGAACTATGGCTACACCTTC
CASSYDTGLRNYGYTF
>NA|TRBV7-9|once|TRBJ1-1
TGTGCCAGCAGCTTAGAGGGGGGATGGACTGAAGCTTTCTTT
CASSLEGGWTEAFF
>TRBD2|TRBV9|NA|TRBJ2-1
TGTGCCAGCAGCGTAGGGGGGACTACCATTGGAAATGAGCAGTTCTTC
CASSVGGTTIGNEQFF
>NA|TRBV5-4|NA|TRBJ2-1
TGTGCCAGCAGCTTGGAAGCGGACCACGTTGAGCAGTTCTTC
CASSLEADHVEQFF
>TRBD1|TRBV7-9|NA|TRBJ1-1
TGTGCCAGCAGCTTAGCTAAGGGACAGCGGGAAGCTTTCTTT
CASSLAKGQREAFF
>NA|TRBV11-2|NA|TRBJ2-1
TGTGCCAGCAGCTTAGAATCGTACAATGAGCAGTTCTTC
CASSLESYNEQFF
>NA|TRBV7-3|NA|TRBJ2-3
TGTGCCAGCAGCCCCCTCGGGGAGGATACGCAGTATTTT
CASSPLGEDTQYF
>NA|TRBV2|NA|TRBJ1-5
TGTGCCAGCACCTTGGGCCGTTATCAGCCCCAGCATTTT
CASTLGRYQPQHF
>NA|TRBV11-2|NA|TRBJ2-1
TGTGCCAGCAGCCCGCCCAATAGCGGCCTTCGACCCAATGAGCAGTTCTTC
CASSPPNSGLRPNEQFF
>NA|TRBV29-1|NA|TRBJ1-1
TGCAGCGCAACAACAATACAGGAACACACTGAAGCTTTCTTT
CSATTIQEHTEAFF
>NA|TRBV10-3|few|TRBJ1-4
TGTGCCATCAGTGAAGGAGGAACGGGGGGACTTAATGAAAAACTGTTTTTT
CAISEGGTGGLNEKLFF
>TRBD1|TRBV30|NA|TRBJ1-2
TGTGCCTGGAGTGTGAGAGGGGGCAGGTATGGCTACACCTTC
CAWSVRGGRYGYTF
>NA|TRBV6-1|few|TRBJ2-5
TGTGCCAGCAGTGAAGAGTACACGGCGGCCCAGTACTTC
CASSEEYTAAQYF
>NA|TRBV27|few|TRBJ2-7
TGTGCCAGCAGTTCATACAGGGTCATGTACGAGCAGTACTTC
CASSSYRVMYEQYF
>TRBD1|TRBV7-9|NA|TRBJ2-2
TGTGCCAGCAGCTTAGATGGGACAGGGATCGGGGAGCTGTTTTTT
CASSLDGTGIGELFF
>NA|TRBV5-1|NA|TRBJ2-5
TGCGCCAGCAGCCTTGACAGGAGCCAAGAGACCCAGTACTTC
CASSLDRSQETQYF
>TRBD1|TRBV6-1|NA|TRBJ1-2
TGTGCCAGCAGTGAAGCGGGGACAGGGGGACCTAACTATGGCTACACCTTC
CASSEAGTGGPNYGYTF
>NA|TRBV6-6|NA|TRBJ2-1
TGTGCCAGCAGTTACTCGCCAGGACTTCCTAACAATGAGCAGTTCTTC
CASSYSPGLPNNEQFF
>TRBD2|TRBV6-1|NA|TRBJ2-1
TGTGCCAGCAGTGAAGTAAGCGGGAGATCTTATCTGATGTCCTACAATGAGCAGTTCTTC
CASSEVSGRSYLMSYNEQFF
>TRBD2|TRBV10-2|NA|TRBJ2-5
TGCGCCAGCAGTCCAGGACTAGCGGGAGGCCTACAAGAGACCCAGTACTTC
CASSPGLAGGLQETQYF
>NA|TRBV29-1|once|TRBJ1-2
TGCAGCGTTGAAGAGGGCCAAGCCTATGGCTACACCTTC
CSVEEGQAYGYTF
>TRBD2|TRBV7-9|NA|TRBJ2-1
TGTGCCAGCAGCCCGGCGAGGGGACTAGCCTTCAATGAGCAGTTCTTC
CASSPARGLAFNEQFF
>NA|TRBV20-1|NA|TRBJ1-2
TGCAGTGCTAGACGGAACTATGGCTACACCTTC
CSARRNYGYTF
>NA|TRBV27|NA|TRBJ2-3
TGTGCCAGCAGACCCTTGGGGGGGGCGGGAATCGGAGTGGGTACGCAGTATTTT
CASRPLGGAGIGVGTQYF
>TRBD2|TRBV2|NA|TRBJ2-1
TGTGCCAGCAGCACCCGGACTAGCGGGAAAAATGAGCAGTTCTTC
CASSTRTSGKNEQFF
>NA|TRBV7-3|NA|TRBJ2-1
TGTGCCAGCAGCCCGCTCGTCTCCGTGGGTAATGAGCAGTTCTTC
CASSPLVSVGNEQFF
>NA|TRBV28|NA|TRBJ1-1
TGTGCCAGCAGTTTGGTCGGGACTGAAGCTTTCTTT
CASSLVGTEAFF
>TRBD2|TRBV5-1|NA|TRBJ2-3
TGCGCCAGCAGCTTGGCGTTTGGGACTAGCGGGAGTGACACAGATACGCAGTATTTT
CASSLAFGTSGSDTDTQYF
>NA|TRBV6-5|NA|TRBJ2-2
TGTGCCAGCAGTTACTCGAAGAGCGGTAACACCGGGGAGCTGTTTTTT
CASSYSKSGNTGELFF
>NA|TRBV19|NA|TRBJ1-5
TGTGCCAGTAGTATTTCGAATAGCAATCAGCCCCAGCATTTT
CASSISNSNQPQHF
>NA|TRBV2|NA|TRBJ1-6
TGTGCCAGCAGTGTTGGCGATTCACCCCTCCACTTT
CASSVGDSPLHF
>TRBD2|TRBV29-1|NA|TRBJ2-1
TGCAGCGTGGGGGCGGGAGGGATCATCAGGGGTGAGCAGTTCTTC
CSVGAGGIIRGEQFF
>TRBD1|TRBV29-1|NA|TRBJ1-2
TGCAGCGTAGCACAGGGGCTCGCGGATGGCTACACCTTC
CSVAQGLADGYTF
>TRBD2|TRBV7-9|once|TRBJ2-7
TGTGCCAGCAGCGACACTAGCGGGAGAAACTACGAGCAGTACTTC
CASSDTSGRNYEQYF
>NA|TRBV18|NA|TRBJ1-4
TGTGCCAGCTCACGCGCCAACCCCTCTGAAAAACTGTTTTTT
CASSRANPSEKLFF
>NA|TRBV11-2|NA|TRBJ1-1
TGTGCCAGCAGCTTAGATTTATCGGTAACTGAAGCTTTCTTT
CASSLDLSVTEAFF
>NA|TRBV14|NA|TRBJ1-1
TGTGCCAGCAGCCAATATCAGGGCACTGAAGCTTTCTTT
CASSQYQGTEAFF
>TRBD1|TRBV5-1|NA|TRBJ1-5
TGCGCCAGCAGTCTCCAGGGGGATGGCAATCAGCCCCAGCATTTT
CASSLQGDGNQPQHF
>NA|TRBV6-5|NA|TRBJ2-5
TGTGCCAGCAGCGGGACCGTCCAAGAGACCCAGTACTTC
CASSGTVQETQYF
>NA|TRBV7-8|once|TRBJ2-7
TGTGCCAGCAGCCCGTATGGCGGATCCTACGAGCAGTACTTC
CASSPYGGSYEQYF
>NA|TRBV27|NA|TRBJ2-7
TGTGCCACCTCCGGGACCGCCTCCTACGAGCAGTACTTC
CATSGTASYEQYF
>TRBD1|TRBV7-2|NA|TRBJ1-2
TGTGCCAGCAGCCACGGGACAGGGGAATATGGCTACACCTTC
CASSHGTGEYGYTF
>NA|TRBV10-3|NA|TRBJ2-2
TGTGCCATCAGTGAGTCGAATCGTGGGGAGCTGTTTTTT
CAISESNRGELFF
>NA|TRBV6-1|NA|TRBJ2-1
TGTGCCAGCAAGATGGGGTCTACCTACAATGAGCAGTTCTTC
CASKMGSTYNEQFF